Following are 24 T cell receptor beta chains from one sample sequenced in a study of T cells in Graves' hyperthyroidism and ophthalmopathy. RNA transcripts were the template for amplifying TCR beta CDR3 regions. Researchers ran a first-round RT-PCR on the TCR CDR3 using the HTBI primer set. MiXCR was run by TCRdb on the multiplex PCR reads, yielding one entry per CDR3 protein. The sample has about 600,000 distinct CDR3 sequences, about 14% seen once. Material: blood. Every receptor here comes from a young woman with Graves' ophthalmopathy.

Turning to this clonotype: This likely comes from a read error, as the CDR3 has no conserved phenylalanine or tryptophan at its end. This CDR3 is CASSLELPGTEAFL. CDR3 coding DNA: TGCGCCAGCAGCTTGGAACTCCCAGGCACTGAAGCTTTCTTG. The V and J genes are TRBV5-1 and TRBJ1-1; unclear D gene. Trimming stripped 0 bases from V and 4 bases from J, with 10 bases between. Germline CDR1 is SGHRS and CDR2 is YFSETQ. There are 14 residues in the CDR3.

This clonotype was seen ten or more times. The chain links TRBV20-1 to TRBJ2-1; D ambiguous. There are 15 residues in the CDR3. V was clipped by 1 base and J by 0 bases, with 10 bases between them. Germline V lookup: CDR1 DFQATT, CDR2 SNEGSKA (reference sequence). CDR3: CSARALGNSYNEQFF. CDR3 bases: TGCAGTGCTAGAGCCCTAGGGAACTCCTACAATGAGCAGTTCTTC.

Ten or more counts support this clonotype. This chain joins TRBV10-1 and TRBJ2-3; D is possibly TRBD1 (5 bases). V gave up 0 bases and J gave up 4 bases, with 23 bases separating them. The CDR3 loop spans 19 amino acids. Germline V CDR1 and CDR2: WNHNN, SYGVQD (reference sequence). CDR3 in amino acids: CASSESKIREDGSADTQYF. As DNA, the CDR3 is TGCGCCAGCAGTGAGTCGAAAATCAGGGAAGACGGCAGCGCAGATACGCAGTATTTT.

V usage is TRBV18 and J usage is TRBJ2-1; D ambiguous. CDR3 length equals 17 residues. Germline assignment: CDR1 KGHSH and CDR2 LQKENI. V was trimmed by 3 bases and J by 3 bases, leaving 18 bases between them. CDR3 residues: CASSPPPPRVNYNEQFF. The CDR3 DNA reads TGTGCCAGCTCACCGCCTCCTCCTCGCGTGAACTACAATGAGCAGTTCTTC.

About this clonotype itself: This sequence may be a read error, since a much larger clone differs from it by one base. The chain recombines TRBV7-2 with TRBJ2-7, with TRBD2 identical over 11 bases. CDR1 and CDR2 from the germline V gene are SGHTA and FQGNSA. This CDR3 region has 17 residues. The V gene end was trimmed by 5 bases and the J gene end by 7 bases; junction bases not matched to a gene: 16. CDR3 protein: CASSPLLASGGYNEQYF. The CDR3 nucleotides read TGTGCCAGCAGCCCCCTATTGGCTAGCGGGGGGTACAATGAGCAGTACTTC.

This clonotype was recorded many times. The rearrangement links TRBV6-1 to TRBJ1-5; 8 nucleotides agree with TRBD1. The germline gives CDR1 MNHNS, CDR2 SASEGT. The CDR3 covers 14 residues. V was pared by 3 bases and J by 6 bases, with 4 bases of the junction left unmatched. The CDR3 DNA follows: TGTGCCAGCAGTGACAACAGGGGGGGTCAGCCCCAGCATTTT. Protein sequence: CASSDNRGGQPQHF.

This clonotype was detected ten times or more. V and J are TRBV20-1 and TRBJ1-1, with D perhaps matching TRBD1 (5 bases). Germline CDR1 DFQATT, CDR2 SNEGSKA (reference sequence). The CDR3 extends over 12 amino acids. The ends were cut back, 4 bases at V and 6 bases at J, with 12 bases in the middle. CDR3 amino acids: CSATIQGAEAFF. In DNA, the CDR3 is TGCAGTGCTACCATACAAGGGGCTGAAGCTTTCTTT.

The chain employs TRBV9 and TRBJ2-2; 9 bases match TRBD2. This CDR3 spans 17 amino acids. V lost 0 bases to trimming and J lost 4 bases; unmatched junction nucleotides: 7. Germline-derived CDR1 and CDR2 are SGDLS and YYNGEE. The CDR3 DNA reads as TGTGCCAGCAGCGTAGACCCTAGCGGGACGGTCACCGGGGAGCTGTTTTTT. Protein: CASSVDPSGTVTGELFF.

With respect to this clonotype: This could be a read error, since a much larger clone is one nucleotide away. The rearrangement uses TRBV19 and TRBJ1-1, with 7 nucleotides matching TRBD1. The CDR3 covers 13 residues. Germline CDR1 reads LNHDA; CDR2 reads SQIVND (reference sequence). CDR3 amino acids: CASNRGENTEASF. The CDR3 bases are TGTGCCAGTAACAGGGGAGAGAACACTGAAGCTTCCTTT.

At least ten counts were recorded for this clonotype. The V call is TRBV27, the J call TRBJ2-7; no definite D call. This CDR3 has 13 amino acids. Germline assignment: CDR1 MNHEY and CDR2 SMNVEV (reference sequence). V was shortened by 0 bases and J by 3 bases, with 6 bases between the two germline ends. CDR3 nucleotide sequence: TGTGCCAGCAGTTTATCGCTCTTCTACGAGCAGTACTTC. It specifies CASSLSLFYEQYF.

V usage is TRBV20-1 and J usage is TRBJ2-7, with D hard to call. In germline, CDR1 is DFQATT, CDR2 SNEGSKA (reference sequence). V lost 1 base and J lost 0, with 7 bases in between. The CDR3 has 13 amino acids. The CDR3 DNA reads as TGCAGTGCTAGAGGCCTAGACTCCTACGAGCAGTACTTC. This codes for CSARGLDSYEQYF.

In the case of this clonotype: One end of the junction does not line up with germline, which may come from a read error. The genes are TRBV6-1 and TRBJ1-2; no definite D call. CDR3 size: 18 residues. Germline assignment: CDR1 MNHNS and CDR2 SASEGT. As DNA, the CDR3 is TGTGCCAGCAGTCGACGCCGACTCCGCTCGCGCTCCGCTTATGGCTACGCCTTC. Its protein is CASSRRRLRSRSAYGYAF.

The table lists this clonotype with many counts. This sequence joins TRBV2 and TRBJ1-2, with 7 positions matching TRBD1. J lost 8 bases, V lost 5 bases, and 5 bases had no gene match. From germline, CDR1 is SNHLY and CDR2 FYNNEI. This CDR3 is 12 amino acids long. CDR3 in DNA: TGTGCCAGCAGTACCGACAGGGACGGCTACACCTTC. Encoded protein: CASSTDRDGYTF.

This clonotype was counted many times. This chain uses TRBV7-2 with TRBJ2-7; weak D call: TRBD2 (5 bases). The V end lost 4 bases, the J end lost 5 bases, and 12 bases lay between the germline ends. The germline V gene encodes CDR1 SGHTA and CDR2 FQGNSA. The CDR3 runs 13 residues. CDR3 bases: TGTGCCAGCAGCTCCGGACTGCTAAACGAGCAGTACTTC. Encoded protein: CASSSGLLNEQYF.

This chain uses TRBV4-1 with TRBJ2-5, with 11 bases fitting TRBD2. The germline V gene has CDR1 MGHRA and CDR2 YSYEKL. The CDR3 loop spans 16 amino acids. J gave up 2 bases and V 8 bases, and 10 bases lay outside the gene matches. CDR3 residues: CASRHLAGGSQETQYF. The CDR3 region has the DNA TGCGCCAGCCGACATTTAGCGGGAGGGTCACAAGAGACCCAGTACTTC.

This clonotype was counted ten times or more. This sequence joins TRBV20-1 and TRBJ2-1, with TRBD1 matching over 7 bases. The junction had 5 bases not matched to a gene; V was cut back by 6 bases and J by 6 bases. Per germline, CDR1 DFQATT and CDR2 SNEGSKA (reference sequence). There are 12 residues in the CDR3. CDR3 sequence reads: CSARAGGNEQFF. In DNA form, the CDR3 reads TGCAGTGCCCGAGCAGGGGGCAATGAGCAGTTCTTC.

The V and J genes are TRBV18 and TRBJ2-1; perhaps TRBD1 as D (6 bases). The CDR3 has 14 amino acids. The germline gives CDR1 KGHSH, CDR2 LQKENI. V was trimmed by 1 base and J by 5 bases, leaving 9 bases between them. The CDR3: CASSPQQGHNEQFF. CDR3 DNA sequence: TGTGCCAGCTCACCACAACAGGGCCACAATGAGCAGTTCTTC. Drawing the rest from reference TRBV18 and TRBJ2-1, the complete variable domain is NAGVMQNPRHLVRRRGQEARLRCSPMKGHSHVYWYRQLPEEGLKFMVYLQKENIIDESGMPKERFSAEFPKEGPSILRIQQVVRGDSAAYFCASSPQQGHNEQFFGPGTRLTVL.

This clonotype was observed a handful of times. The chain employs TRBV28 and TRBJ1-5; D is possibly TRBD1 (5 bases). The V end lost 8 bases, the J end lost 1 base, and 18 bases lay between the germline ends. This CDR3 comprises 16 residues. Looked up from germline, CDR1 is MDHEN and CDR2 is SYDVKM. In DNA, the CDR3 is TGTGCCAGCCGCGTAGTAGGGACTCCAAGCAATCAGCCCCAGCATTTT. It encodes CASRVVGTPSNQPQHF. Full variable domain (remainder filled in from reference TRBV28 and TRBJ1-5): DVKVTQSSRYLVKRTGEKVFLECVQDMDHENMFWYRQDPGLGLRLIYFSYDVKMKEKGDIPEGYSVSREKKERFSLILESASTNQTSMYLCASRVVGTPSNQPQHFGDGTRLSIL.

In its sample, this clonotype was seen a few times. The V call is TRBV5-4, the J call TRBJ2-3; the D gene is possibly TRBD1 (5 bases). From germline, CDR1 is SGHNT and CDR2 YYREEE (reference sequence). V lost 3 bases and J 5 bases, leaving 16 bases between the germline ends. The CDR3 has 15 amino acids. The CDR3 coding sequence is TGTGCCAGCAGCTCTCCATCGAAGGGGTTAGATACGCAGTATTTT. Translating gives CASSSPSKGLDTQYF.

This clonotype showed up many times. This rearrangement joins TRBV7-9 to TRBJ2-7; D is perhaps TRBD1 or TRBD2 (7 bases each). V was shortened by 4 bases and J by 3 bases, with 16 bases between the two germline ends. CDR3 length: 15 residues. Looked up from germline, CDR1 is SEHNR and CDR2 is FQNEAQ (reference sequence). CDR3 DNA: TGTGCCAGCAGCTCGCGACAGGGACTAAACTACGAGCAGTACTTC. Residues: CASSSRQGLNYEQYF.

V and J are TRBV24-1 and TRBJ1-4, with a weak D call TRBD1 (6 bases). V lost 9 bases and J lost 0, with 10 bases in between. Looked up from germline, CDR1 is KGHDR and CDR2 is SFDVKD. CDR3 size: 14 residues. In nucleotides, the CDR3 is TGTGCCACCTCGGACAGTTCAACTAATGAAAAACTGTTTTTT. Its translation: CATSDSSTNEKLFF.

This clonotype has ten or more counts. The V call is TRBV28, the J call TRBJ1-4; unclear D gene. Germline V gene lookup returns CDR1 MDHEN and CDR2 SYDVKM. The CDR3 totals 17 residues. Trimming removed 7 bases from V and 6 bases from J, with 24 bases in between. CDR3: CASTKRGVTGLYEKLFF. The CDR3 region has the DNA TGTGCCAGCACCAAAAGAGGAGTGACTGGGCTATATGAAAAACTGTTTTTT.

The V gene is TRBV5-4, the J gene TRBJ1-6, with unresolved D. CDR1 is SGHNT and CDR2 is YYREEE in the germline V gene (reference sequence). V dropped 6 bases and J dropped 7 bases, with 17 bases sitting between them. The CDR3 is 15 amino acids. CDR3 in DNA: TGTGCCAGCAACTTAACACCACCGCCCAATTCACCCCTCCACTTT. Its translation is CASNLTPPPNSPLHF.

As to this clonotype: A much larger clonotype is one base distant, so this may be a read error. This chain joins TRBV2 and TRBJ2-7; tentatively, D is TRBD2 (6 bases). The CDR3 sequence is 12 residues long. Germline loops: CDR1 SNHLY, CDR2 FYNNEI. CDR3 sequence: CASRPLAYERYF. CDR3 in DNA: TGTGCCAGCAGGCCACTAGCCTACGAGCGGTACTTC. Together with reference TRBV2 and TRBJ2-7, the CDR3 gives the full variable domain: EPEVTQTPSHQVTQMGQEVILRCVPISNHLYFYWYRQILGQKVEFLVSFYNNEISEKSEIFDDQFSVERPDGSNFTLKIRSTKLEDSAMYFCASRPLAYERYFGPGTRLTVT.